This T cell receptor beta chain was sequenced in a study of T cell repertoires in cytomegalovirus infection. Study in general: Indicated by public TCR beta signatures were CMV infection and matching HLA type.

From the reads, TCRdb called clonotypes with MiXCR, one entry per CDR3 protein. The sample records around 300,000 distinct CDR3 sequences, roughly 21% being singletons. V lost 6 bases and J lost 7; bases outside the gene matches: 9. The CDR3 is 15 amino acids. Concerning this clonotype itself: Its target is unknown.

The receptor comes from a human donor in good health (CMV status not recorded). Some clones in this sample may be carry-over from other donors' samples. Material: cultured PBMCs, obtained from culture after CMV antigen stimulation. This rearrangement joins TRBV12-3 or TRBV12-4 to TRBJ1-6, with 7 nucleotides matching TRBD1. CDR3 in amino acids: CASSLDTGVNSPLHF. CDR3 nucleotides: TGTGCCAGCAGCCTCGACACAGGGGTAAATTCACCCCTCCACTTT.